This T cell receptor beta chain was identified during a study of cytomegalovirus exposure and HLA in healthy donors. Study-level results: Specificity for CMV antigens was confirmed in vitro for a few of the CMV-associated chains. The study put 150 or so TCR beta chains on its list as cytomegalovirus-associated. Most TCR sequences showed up rarely, but some public TCRs showed up in many donors.

CDR1 and CDR2 from the germline V gene are LGHNA and YSLEER. The CDR3 runs 17 residues. Trimming took 4 bases from V and 5 from J; bases not matched to a gene: 12. This clone came up once. Its antigen is unknown. TCRdb's table, derived via immunoSEQ multiplex PCR, lists solely in-frame clones and lacks some. This table holds about 160,000 clones, roughly nine tenths found once. The donors were members of the validation cohort comprising about 120 subjects, separate from the approximately 670-subject first cohort. The chain has TRBV4-3 and TRBJ2-1, with 9 bases that match TRBD2. The clonotype comes from a woman aged 18-29 years in good health and CMV-seropositive. Sequencing was carried out using PBMCs. CDR3 amino acids: CASSPGGSGRKDNEQFF. CDR3 nucleotides: TGCGCCAGCAGCCCGGGGGGGAGCGGGAGGAAAGACAATGAGCAGTTCTTC.